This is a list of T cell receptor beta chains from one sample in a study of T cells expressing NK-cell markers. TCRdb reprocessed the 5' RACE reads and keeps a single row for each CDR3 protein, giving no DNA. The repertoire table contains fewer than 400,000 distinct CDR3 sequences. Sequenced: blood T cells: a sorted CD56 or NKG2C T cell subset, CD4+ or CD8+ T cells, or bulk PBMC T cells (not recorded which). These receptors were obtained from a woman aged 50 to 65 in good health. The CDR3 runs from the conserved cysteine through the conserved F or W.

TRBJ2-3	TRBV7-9	CASSRTSGRGDTQYF
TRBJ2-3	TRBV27	CASSFATGPTDTQYF
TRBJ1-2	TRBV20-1	CGTTGVPYGYTF
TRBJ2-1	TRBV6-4	CASSDSLASSYNEQFF
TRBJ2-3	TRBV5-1	CASSPEGWVSTDTQYF
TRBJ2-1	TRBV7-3	CASSPLASTEQFF
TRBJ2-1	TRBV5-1	CASSSEGTIEQFF
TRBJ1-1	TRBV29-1	CSVDSGLNTEAFF
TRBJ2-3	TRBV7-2	CASSLVGGPDTQYF
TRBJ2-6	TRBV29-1	CSIYGGGANVLTF
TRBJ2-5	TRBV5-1	CASSWGLAGPERETQYF
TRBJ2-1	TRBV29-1	CSVPGTGVGYNEQFF
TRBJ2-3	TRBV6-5	CASSSIAGGRDTQYF
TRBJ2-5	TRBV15	CATSNLIGSQETQYF
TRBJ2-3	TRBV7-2	CASSPGRLAGGADTQYF
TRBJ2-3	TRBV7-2	CASTPETGGPTDTQYF
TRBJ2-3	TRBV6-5	CASSDPGLAGRGSTDTQYF
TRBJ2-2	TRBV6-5	CASRAGRTGELFF
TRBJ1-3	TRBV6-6	CASSLTGNQGNTIYF
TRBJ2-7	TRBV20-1	CSARGAGKKYEQYF
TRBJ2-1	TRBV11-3	CASSTPRTSSTGEQFF
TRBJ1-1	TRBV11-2	CASSPQGSGTEAFF
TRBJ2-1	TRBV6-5	CASGLDRVGNEQFF
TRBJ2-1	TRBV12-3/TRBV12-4	CASSLIGRVNNEQFF
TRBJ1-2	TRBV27	CASRSGTGGSYGYTF
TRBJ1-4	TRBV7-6	CASSPLRRQGGNEKLFF
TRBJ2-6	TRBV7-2	CASSLVGGTGAGANVLTF
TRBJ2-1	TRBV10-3	CAISEEGDPGNEQFF
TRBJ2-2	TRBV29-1	CSVGGWSGELFF
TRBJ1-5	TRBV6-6	CASVGGWNQPQHF
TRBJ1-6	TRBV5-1	CASSGGNSPLHF
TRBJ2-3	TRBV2	CASSVGRLHTDTQYF
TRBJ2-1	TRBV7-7	CASSLREGNEQFF
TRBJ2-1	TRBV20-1	CSAVAPAHNEQFF
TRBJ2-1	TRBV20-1	CSATLGQGSSYNEQFF
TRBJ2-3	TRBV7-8	CASSFSIGDKTDTQYF
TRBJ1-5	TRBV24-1	CATSDQPTRQGRNQPQHF
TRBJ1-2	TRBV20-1	CSAWDRGPYGYTF
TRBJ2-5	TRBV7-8	CASSFNRGDQETQYF
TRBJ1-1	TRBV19	CASSTTYRGTEAFF
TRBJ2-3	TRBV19	CASSIDGRDTQYF
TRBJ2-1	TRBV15	CATSREHFGEQFF